The 16 T cell receptor beta chains presented below share a single source sample, sequenced in a study of T cells in Graves' hyperthyroidism and ophthalmopathy. TCR beta CDR3 regions were amplified from RNA. The HTBI primer set drove a first-round RT-PCR of the TCR CDR3. MiXCR, run by TCRdb on the multiplex PCR reads, gives a single entry per CDR3 protein. The table shows 700,000 to 950,000 distinct CDR3 sequences, with 35% occurring only once. Source material: blood. These receptors came from a woman in her forties with Graves' hyperthyroidism.

This clonotype appeared a single time. This chain links TRBV10-3 with TRBJ2-6, with D possibly TRBD1 on 6 matching bases. The CDR3 length is 12 residues. Germline V gives CDR1 ENHRY, CDR2 SYGVKD. Trimming removed 8 bases from V and 4 bases from J, with 6 bases in between. CDR3: CAIGTGANVLTF. CDR3 nucleotide sequence: TGTGCCATCGGGACAGGGGCCAACGTCCTGACTTTC.

This clonotype was found many times. The rearrangement uses TRBV20-1 and TRBJ1-1; no definite D call. V dropped 0 bases and J dropped 2 bases, with 10 bases sitting between them. Germline CDR1 reads DFQATT; CDR2 reads SNEGSKA (reference sequence). The CDR3 runs 14 residues. This CDR3 is CSAREPGVNTEAFF. The CDR3 region has the DNA TGCAGTGCTAGAGAACCCGGGGTAAACACTGAAGCTTTCTTT.

This clonotype was seen ten or more times. The chain uses TRBV20-1 and TRBJ2-7; unclear D gene. The CDR3 runs to 10 residues. The germline V and J ends were trimmed by 5 bases and 3 bases, with 5 bases remaining between them. Germline-derived CDR1 and CDR2 are DFQATT and SNEGSKA (reference sequence). CDR3 residues: CSALDYEQYF. The CDR3 DNA sequence: TGCAGTGCTCTGGACTACGAGCAGTACTTC.

This clonotype was observed a handful of times. The V and J genes are TRBV12-3 or TRBV12-4 and TRBJ1-3; D is uncertain. V lost 6 bases, J lost 8 bases, and 20 bases lay in between. The CDR3 covers 15 residues. The CDR3 bases are TGTGCCAGCAGCTCCCCCAGAACCCTTGGCGACACCATATATTTT. Protein: CASSSPRTLGDTIYF.

The chain uses TRBV6-2 or TRBV6-3 and TRBJ1-4; 8 bases are shared with TRBD1. The ends lost 8 bases at V and 8 bases at J; junction bases unmatched: 13. Germline V gene lookup returns CDR1 MNHEY and CDR2 SVGEGT. The CDR3 length is 15 residues. The CDR3 bases are TGTGCCAGCTCCCTTTTCGACAGGGGCGGAGAAAAACTGTTTTTT. Translating it yields CASSLFDRGGEKLFF.

The chain has TRBV12-3 or TRBV12-4 and TRBJ2-7, with D perhaps TRBD2 (6 bases). The CDR3 runs 16 residues. The germline V and J ends were trimmed by 5 bases and 0 bases, with 17 bases remaining between them. The CDR3 loop reads CASSPLLRGSSYEQYF. CDR3 coding DNA: TGTGCCAGCAGTCCCCTCCTACGGGGGAGCTCCTACGAGCAGTACTTC.

The chain couples TRBV14 to TRBJ1-2; unclear D gene. The V and J ends lost 4 bases and 0 bases respectively, with 9 bases between them. Per germline, CDR1 SGHDN and CDR2 FVKESK. CDR3 size: 14 residues. The DNA for the CDR3 is TGTGCCAGCAGCCGGGAATCCGCTAACTATGGCTACACCTTC. Amino acid sequence: CASSRESANYGYTF.

This clonotype was recorded once. The chain links TRBV10-3 to TRBJ2-5; D may be TRBD1 or TRBD2 (6 bases each). CDR1 ENHRY and CDR2 SYGVKD come from the germline V gene. The V end was cut by 3 bases, the J end by 2 bases, with 16 bases between. This CDR3 comprises 16 residues. For the CDR3, the DNA is TGTGCCATCAGTGACTTATTTAGGAGGGGGCAAGAGACCCAGTACTTC. Its translation: CAISDLFRRGQETQYF.

This clonotype was detected ten times or more. The chain combines TRBV2 with TRBJ1-1; D gene uncertain. Germline V gene sequence: CDR1 SNHLY, CDR2 FYNNEI. This CDR3 spans 14 amino acids. V lost 9 bases, J lost 0 bases, and 14 bases lay in between. The CDR3 DNA follows: TGTGCCAGTCGGGCCGGCAGTATGAACACTGAAGCTTTCTTT. Encoded protein: CASRAGSMNTEAFF.

The V gene is TRBV24-1, the J gene TRBJ2-6, with 9 bases matching TRBD1. The germline gives CDR1 KGHDR, CDR2 SFDVKD. The junction had 8 bases not matched to a gene; V was cut back by 11 bases and J by 1 base. The CDR3 loop spans 16 amino acids. In nucleotides, the CDR3 is TGTGCCAGCGGTCAACAGGGGGCGTCTGGGGCCAACGTCCTGACTTTC. It yields the protein CASGQQGASGANVLTF.

This clonotype was found many times. The rearrangement links TRBV5-1 to TRBJ2-7; D uncertain. This CDR3 has 15 amino acids. CDR1 is SGHRS, CDR2 YFSETQ, per germline. With 6 bases removed from V and 2 bases from J, the gap between germline ends came to 18 bases. CDR3 amino acids: CASIFRAGVTYEQYF. The CDR3 coding sequence is TGCGCCAGCATCTTTCGGGCCGGTGTGACCTACGAGCAGTACTTC.

Only one count was recorded for this clonotype. A much more abundant neighbour one base away suggests this may be a read error. This CDR3 is missing its conserved last phenylalanine or tryptophan, likely due to a read error. The chain employs TRBV7-6 and TRBJ2-7; 8 bases line up with TRBD1. Trimming took 4 bases from V and 5 from J; bases not matched to a gene: 7. Germline loops: CDR1 SGHVS, CDR2 FNYEAQ. CDR3 length: 14 residues. CDR3 DNA sequence: TGTGCCAGCAGCTCAGGACAGGGAGAAGACGAGCAGTACCTC. Residues: CASSSGQGEDEQYL.

The chain links TRBV5-6 to TRBJ2-7; 10 nucleotides agree with TRBD1. Germline loops: CDR1 SGHDT, CDR2 YYEEEE. CDR3 length: 15 residues. Trimming took 3 bases from V and 5 from J; bases not matched to a gene: 8. In DNA form, the CDR3 reads TGTGCCAGCAGCTGGGGACAGGGGACCGGGAACGAGCAGTACTTC. It yields the protein CASSWGQGTGNEQYF.

This clonotype was recorded a few times. The chain recombines TRBV7-6 with TRBJ1-2; 9 nucleotides match TRBD1. Germline V lookup: CDR1 SGHVS, CDR2 FNYEAQ. V trimming: 5 bases; J trimming: 4 bases; junction bases outside the gene matches: 11. The CDR3 runs to 16 residues. The CDR3 DNA sequence: TGTGCCAGCAGCCCAAGTAGGGGACAGGGTGCCTATGGCTACACCTTC. This encodes CASSPSRGQGAYGYTF.

This clonotype was seen ten or more times. The gene calls are TRBV9 and TRBJ1-5, with 9 bases aligning to TRBD1. CDR3 length: 16 residues. Trimming removed 0 bases from V and 2 bases from J; junction bases left unmatched: 3. Per the germline V gene, CDR1 is SGDLS and CDR2 is YYNGEE. As DNA, the CDR3 is TGTGCCAGCAGCGTAGGAACAGGGGGCGGCAATCAGCCCCAGCATTTT. Residues: CASSVGTGGGNQPQHF.

This clonotype was detected ten times or more. This chain uses TRBV29-1 with TRBJ2-7; the D is unclear. Trimming cost V 3 bases and J 5 bases, with 14 bases left between them. CDR1 SQVTM and CDR2 ANQGSEA come from the germline V gene. The CDR3 consists of 13 residues. The CDR3 sequence is CSVDQVEGHEQYF. The CDR3 coding sequence is TGCAGCGTTGATCAGGTCGAAGGGCACGAGCAGTACTTC.